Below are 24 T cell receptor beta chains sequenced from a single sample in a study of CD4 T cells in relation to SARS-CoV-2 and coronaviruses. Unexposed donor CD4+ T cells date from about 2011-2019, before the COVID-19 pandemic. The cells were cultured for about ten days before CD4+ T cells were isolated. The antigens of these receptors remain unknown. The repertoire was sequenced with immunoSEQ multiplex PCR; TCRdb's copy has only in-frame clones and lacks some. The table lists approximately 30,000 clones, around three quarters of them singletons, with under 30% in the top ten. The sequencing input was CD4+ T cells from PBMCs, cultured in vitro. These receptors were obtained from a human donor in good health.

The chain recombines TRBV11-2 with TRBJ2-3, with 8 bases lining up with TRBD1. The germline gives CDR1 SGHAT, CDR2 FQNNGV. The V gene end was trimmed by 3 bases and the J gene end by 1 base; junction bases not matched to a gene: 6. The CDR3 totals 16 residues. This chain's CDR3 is CASSFTGGFGTDTQYF. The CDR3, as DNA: TGTGCCAGCAGCTTCACAGGGGGTTTCGGCACAGATACGCAGTATTTT.

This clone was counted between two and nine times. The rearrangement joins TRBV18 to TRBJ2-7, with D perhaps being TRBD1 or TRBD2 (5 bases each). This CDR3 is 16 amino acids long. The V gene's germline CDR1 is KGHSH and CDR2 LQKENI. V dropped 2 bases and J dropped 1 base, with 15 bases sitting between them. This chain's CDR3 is CASSPLPGRTSYEQYF. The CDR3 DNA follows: TGTGCCAGCTCACCATTGCCGGGACGGACTTCCTACGAGCAGTACTTC.

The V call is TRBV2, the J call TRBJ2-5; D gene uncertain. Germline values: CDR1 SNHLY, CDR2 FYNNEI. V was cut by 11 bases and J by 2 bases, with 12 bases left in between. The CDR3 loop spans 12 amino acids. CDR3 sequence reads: CAGGPTQETQYF. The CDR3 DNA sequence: TGTGCCGGCGGTCCTACTCAAGAGACCCAGTACTTC.

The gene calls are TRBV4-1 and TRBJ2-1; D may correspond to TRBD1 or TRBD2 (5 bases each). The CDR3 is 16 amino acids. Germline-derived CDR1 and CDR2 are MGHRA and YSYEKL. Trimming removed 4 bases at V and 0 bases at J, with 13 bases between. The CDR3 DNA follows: TGCGCCAGCAGCCGCCCGGGACGGAGCTCCTACAATGAGCAGTTCTTC. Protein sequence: CASSRPGRSSYNEQFF.

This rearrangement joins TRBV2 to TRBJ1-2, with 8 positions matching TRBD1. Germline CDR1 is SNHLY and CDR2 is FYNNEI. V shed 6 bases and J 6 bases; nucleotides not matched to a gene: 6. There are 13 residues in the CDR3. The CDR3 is CASSSQGADGYTF. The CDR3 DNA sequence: TGTGCCAGCAGCAGTCAGGGGGCGGATGGCTACACCTTC.

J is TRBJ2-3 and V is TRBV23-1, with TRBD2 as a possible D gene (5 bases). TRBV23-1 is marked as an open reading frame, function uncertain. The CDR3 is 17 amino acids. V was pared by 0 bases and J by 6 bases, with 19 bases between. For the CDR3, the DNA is TGCGCCAGCAGTCAATCTCCGCCTAGCTGTACCGGGGATACGCAGTATTTT. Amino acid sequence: CASSQSPPSCTGDTQYF.

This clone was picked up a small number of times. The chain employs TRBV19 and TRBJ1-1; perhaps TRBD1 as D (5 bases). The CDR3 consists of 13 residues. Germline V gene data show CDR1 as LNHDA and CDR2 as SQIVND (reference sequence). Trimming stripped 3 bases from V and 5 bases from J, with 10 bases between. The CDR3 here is CASSIPPGTEAFF. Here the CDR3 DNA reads TGTGCCAGTAGTATTCCCCCAGGGACTGAAGCTTTCTTT. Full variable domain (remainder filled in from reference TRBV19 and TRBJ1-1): DGGITQSPKYLFRKEGQNVTLSCEQNLNHDAMYWYRQDPGQGLRLIYYSQIVNDFQKGDIAEGYSVSREKKESFPLTVTSAQKNPTAFYLCASSIPPGTEAFFGQGTRLTVV.

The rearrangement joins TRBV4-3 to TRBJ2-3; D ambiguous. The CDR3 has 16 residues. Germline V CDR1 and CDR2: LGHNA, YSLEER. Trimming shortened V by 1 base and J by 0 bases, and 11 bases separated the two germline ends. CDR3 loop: CASSQGVATSTDTQYF. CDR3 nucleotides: TGCGCCAGCAGCCAAGGGGTGGCTACTAGCACAGATACGCAGTATTTT.

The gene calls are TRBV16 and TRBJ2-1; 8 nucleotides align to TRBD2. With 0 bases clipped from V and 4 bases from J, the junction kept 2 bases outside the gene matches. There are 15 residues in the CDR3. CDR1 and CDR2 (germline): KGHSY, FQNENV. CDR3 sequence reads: CASSQSSGKYNEQFF. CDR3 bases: TGTGCCAGCAGCCAATCTAGCGGGAAATACAATGAGCAGTTCTTC.

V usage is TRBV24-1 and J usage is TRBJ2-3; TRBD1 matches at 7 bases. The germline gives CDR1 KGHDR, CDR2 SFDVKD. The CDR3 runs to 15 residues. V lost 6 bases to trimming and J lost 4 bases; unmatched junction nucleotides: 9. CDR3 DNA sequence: TGTGCCACCAGTAATGGGACAGCCCTTTCAGATACGCAGTATTTT. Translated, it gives CATSNGTALSDTQYF.

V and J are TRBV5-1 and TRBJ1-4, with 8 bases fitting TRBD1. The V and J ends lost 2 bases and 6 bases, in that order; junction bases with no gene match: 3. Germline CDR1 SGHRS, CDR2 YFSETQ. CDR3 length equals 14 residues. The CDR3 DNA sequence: TGCGCCAGCAGCTTACAGGGGGAGGATGAAAAACTGTTTTTT. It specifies CASSLQGEDEKLFF.

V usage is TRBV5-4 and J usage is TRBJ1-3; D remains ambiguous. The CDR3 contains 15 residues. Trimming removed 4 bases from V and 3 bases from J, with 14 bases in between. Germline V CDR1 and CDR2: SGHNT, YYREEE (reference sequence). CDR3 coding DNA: TGTGCCAGCAGCCCATCCTTGAATTTTGGAAACACCATATATTTT. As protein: CASSPSLNFGNTIYF.

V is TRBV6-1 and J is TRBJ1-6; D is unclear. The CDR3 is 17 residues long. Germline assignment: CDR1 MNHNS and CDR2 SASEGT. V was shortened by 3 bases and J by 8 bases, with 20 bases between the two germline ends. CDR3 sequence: CASSEGPPDGSYSPLHF. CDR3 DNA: TGTGCCAGCAGTGAGGGCCCGCCTGATGGATCCTATTCACCCCTCCACTTT.

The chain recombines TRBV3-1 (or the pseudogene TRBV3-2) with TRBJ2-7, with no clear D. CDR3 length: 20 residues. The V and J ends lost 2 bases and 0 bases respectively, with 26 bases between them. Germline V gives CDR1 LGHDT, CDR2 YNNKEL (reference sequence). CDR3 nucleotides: TGTGCCAGCAGCCAACTCGGACCGCTTACGATATTTCGTGGCTCCTACGAGCAGTACTTC. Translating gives CASSQLGPLTIFRGSYEQYF.

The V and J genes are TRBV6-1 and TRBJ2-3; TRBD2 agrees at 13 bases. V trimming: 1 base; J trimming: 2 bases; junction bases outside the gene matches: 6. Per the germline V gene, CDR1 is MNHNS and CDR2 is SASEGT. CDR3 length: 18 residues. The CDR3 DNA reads TGTGCCAGCAGTGAAGTATGGGGACTAGCGGGAATCACAGATACGCAGTATTTT. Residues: CASSEVWGLAGITDTQYF.

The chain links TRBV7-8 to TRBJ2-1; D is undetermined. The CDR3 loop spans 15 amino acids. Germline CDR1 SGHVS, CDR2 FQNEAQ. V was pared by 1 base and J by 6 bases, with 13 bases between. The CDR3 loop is CASSLDALAGNEQFF. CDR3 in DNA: TGTGCCAGCAGCTTAGACGCCTTGGCAGGCAATGAGCAGTTCTTC.

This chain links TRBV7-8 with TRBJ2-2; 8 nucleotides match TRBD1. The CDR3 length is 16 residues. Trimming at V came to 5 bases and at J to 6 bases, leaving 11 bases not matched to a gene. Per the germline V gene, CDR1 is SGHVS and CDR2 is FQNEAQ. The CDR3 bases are TGTGCCAGCAGCCGAACAGGACAGGGCGGCGCCGGGGAGCTGTTTTTT. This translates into CASSRTGQGGAGELFF.

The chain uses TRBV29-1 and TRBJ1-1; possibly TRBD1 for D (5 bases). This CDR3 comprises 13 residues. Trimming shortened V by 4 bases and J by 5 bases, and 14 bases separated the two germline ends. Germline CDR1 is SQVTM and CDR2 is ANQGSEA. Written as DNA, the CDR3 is TGCAGCGTTGCCCCGACAGTCCGTACTGAAGCTTTCTTT. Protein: CSVAPTVRTEAFF.

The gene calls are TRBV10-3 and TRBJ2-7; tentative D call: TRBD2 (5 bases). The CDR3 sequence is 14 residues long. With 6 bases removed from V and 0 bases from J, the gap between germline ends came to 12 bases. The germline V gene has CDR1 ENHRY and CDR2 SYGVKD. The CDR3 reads CAIRPDGISYEQYF. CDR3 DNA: TGTGCCATCAGGCCGGACGGGATCTCCTACGAGCAGTACTTC.

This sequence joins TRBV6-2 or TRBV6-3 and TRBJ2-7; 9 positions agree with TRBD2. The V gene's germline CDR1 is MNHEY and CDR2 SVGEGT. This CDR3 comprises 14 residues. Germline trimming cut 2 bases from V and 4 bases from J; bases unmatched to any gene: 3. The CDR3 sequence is CASSYGGGAYEQYF. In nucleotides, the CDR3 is TGTGCCAGCAGTTACGGCGGGGGGGCATACGAGCAGTACTTC.

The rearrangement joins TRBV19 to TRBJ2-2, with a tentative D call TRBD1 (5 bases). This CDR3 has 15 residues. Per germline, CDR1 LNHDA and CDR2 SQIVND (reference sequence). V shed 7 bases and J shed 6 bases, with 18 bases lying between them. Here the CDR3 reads CASNQRGLLAGELFF. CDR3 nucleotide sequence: TGTGCCAGTAATCAAAGGGGCCTTTTGGCCGGGGAGCTGTTTTTT.

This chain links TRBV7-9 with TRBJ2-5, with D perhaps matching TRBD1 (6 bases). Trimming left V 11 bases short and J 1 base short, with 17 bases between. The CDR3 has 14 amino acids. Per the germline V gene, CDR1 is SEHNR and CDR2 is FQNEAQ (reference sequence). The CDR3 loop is CASLQGAPQETQYF. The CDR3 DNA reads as TGTGCCTCATTACAGGGTGCCCCCCAAGAGACCCAGTACTTC. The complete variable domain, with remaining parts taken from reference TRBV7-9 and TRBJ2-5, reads DTGVSQNPRHKITKRGQNVTFRCDPISEHNRLYWYRQTLGQGPEFLTYFQNEAQLEKSRLLSDRFSAERPKGSFSTLEIQRTEQGDSAMYLCASLQGAPQETQYFGPGTRLLVL.

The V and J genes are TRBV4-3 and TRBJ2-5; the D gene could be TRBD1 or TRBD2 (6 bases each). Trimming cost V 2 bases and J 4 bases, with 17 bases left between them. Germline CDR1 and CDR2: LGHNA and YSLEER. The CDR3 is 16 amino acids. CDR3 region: CASSQKAWGAGETQYF. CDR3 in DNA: TGCGCCAGCAGCCAAAAGGCCTGGGGGGCGGGAGAGACCCAGTACTTC.

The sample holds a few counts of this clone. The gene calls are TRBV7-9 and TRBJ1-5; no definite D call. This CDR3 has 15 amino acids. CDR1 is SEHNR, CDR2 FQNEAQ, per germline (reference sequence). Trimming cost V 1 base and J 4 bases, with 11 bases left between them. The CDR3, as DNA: TGTGCCAGCAGCTTAGGTGAGACACCAAATCAGCCCCAGCATTTT. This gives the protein CASSLGETPNQPQHF.